Sequencing of this T cell receptor beta chain was carried out in a study of blood T cell repertoires in COVID-19 (TCRdb year 2020). In the study overall: The collaborator samples originated in the United States, Italy and Spain and spanned the acute and convalescent phases of COVID-19. The material from the prospective study consisted of cDNA or gDNA derived from T cells, B-cell-depleted T cells, or PBMCs. Deeply sampled blood TCRbeta repertoires from subjects exposed to, actively infected with, or recovered from COVID-19 were included in the dataset. The repertoires were released in a freely available public database intended as a resource for research on the immune response to SARS-CoV-2. The samples were drawn from the first 160 participants of the ongoing ImmuneRACE study and from some 1,300 subjects provided by 6 global collaborators. Nearly every sample came with metadata listing a de-identified subject ID, COVID-19 status, age in years and sex. HLA class I and class II types, where available, came from metadata supplied by the sample provider rather than from assay-based typing. Broad study findings and their caveats: Clinical and demographic metadata were provided uncurated, with the amount varying by source and participant.

TCRbeta CDR3 regions were amplified from genomic DNA using the immunoSEQ Assay, a bias-controlled multiplex PCR. The authors processed their data as follows. Within the assay, amplification of reference gene primers was used to estimate how many nucleated cells each sample contained. Sequence reads were collapsed and filtered to measure the absolute abundance of every unique TCRbeta CDR3 rearrangement. For each sample, productive Simpson clonality was calculated as the square root of Simpson's diversity index over productive rearrangements. Entries here come from immuneACCESS through TCRdb and include only in-frame sequences with V and J called. Some clones fail to appear in such tables; in the studies checked, an unresolved V gene covers under half of the shortfall, and the cause of the remainder is unknown. V, J and clone size are those of that table, while D and trimming were read from the DNA. In this sample the table shows 110,000 or so clones, over 65% of which occur a single time. The ten top clones hold about 7.3% of the sample.

Whole blood was collected in K2EDTA tubes by collaborating institutions according to the institutions' own protocols. For TCRbeta analysis, collaborator samples were shipped as frozen whole blood, as isolated PBMCs, or as DNA extracted from either sample type. Of note for this clone: Its binding antigen is unknown. The input lacks base qualities; no much larger clone sits a single base away.

This TCR was recovered from a woman between 35 and 50 years old with acute or convalescent COVID-19. Sequenced: peripheral blood.

The DNA sequence is given as TGTGCCAGCAGCCCCCTTAGCGGGGGGACGAACACCGGGGAGCTGTTTTTT. Its protein product is CASSPLSGGTNTGELFF. The V and J genes are TRBV9 and TRBJ2-2, and TRBD2 matches 10 of the central bases. CDR1 and CDR2 were assigned from the germline V gene as SGDLS and YYNGEE. V lost 4 bases and J lost 0 bases, and the count of bases not matched to a germline gene is 6. The CDR3 contains 17 residues, cysteine and phenylalanine counted. The retained sequence is limited to the CDR3, 51 bases, with the frame set at the first base.